These 30 T cell receptor beta chains were sequenced from one sample in a study of T cell responses to AZD1222 COVID-19 vaccine. This table comes from immunoSEQ multiplex PCR, and its TCRdb copy is limited to in-frame clones, with some not included. Here the sample spans 80,000 to 90,000 clones, about 89% being singletons. The source material was peripheral blood, sampled 28 days after the second AZD1222 dose. Receptors were obtained from an adult who received the AZD1222 COVID-19 vaccine.

This chain uses TRBV19 with TRBJ1-5; the match to TRBD1 covers 10 bases. V dropped 6 bases and J dropped 6; count of bases not matched to a gene: 11. Per germline, CDR1 LNHDA and CDR2 SQIVND (reference sequence). The CDR3 sequence is 16 residues long. This CDR3 is CASSIGGTGVSQPQHF. For the CDR3, the DNA is TGTGCCAGTAGCATTGGAGGGACAGGGGTAAGTCAGCCCCAGCATTTT. The entire variable domain, with the rest obtained from reference TRBV19 and TRBJ1-5, is as follows: DGGITQSPKYLFRKEGQNVTLSCEQNLNHDAMYWYRQDPGQGLRLIYYSQIVNDFQKGDIAEGYSVSREKKESFPLTVTSAQKNPTAFYLCASSIGGTGVSQPQHFGDGTRLSIL.

J is TRBJ1-2 and V is TRBV25-1, with D perhaps TRBD1 (6 bases). Germline CDR1 is MGHDK and CDR2 is SYGVNS. The CDR3 runs 15 residues. Trimming took 5 bases from V and 2 from J, leaving 15 bases between them. CDR3 nucleotide sequence: TGTGCCAGCAGTCAAGGGGGGACATTGAACTATGGCTACACCTTC. The encoded protein is CASSQGGTLNYGYTF.

This clone has only one observation. This chain joins TRBV27 and TRBJ2-1, with a possible D match to TRBD2 (7 bases). In germline, CDR1 is MNHEY, CDR2 SMNVEV (reference sequence). This CDR3 is 15 amino acids long. The germline V and J ends were trimmed by 4 bases and 4 bases, with 14 bases remaining between them. The CDR3: CASSSWGGQYNEQFF. Here the CDR3 DNA reads TGTGCCAGCAGTTCGTGGGGGGGCCAGTACAATGAGCAGTTCTTC.

The chain has TRBV11-2 and TRBJ1-2; D call uncertain. The V and J ends lost 1 base and 8 bases respectively, with 8 bases between them. The CDR3 contains 12 residues. Germline assignment: CDR1 SGHAT and CDR2 FQNNGV. CDR3 in amino acids: CASSLVVGGYTF. For the CDR3, the DNA is TGTGCCAGCAGCTTAGTGGTCGGCGGCTACACCTTC.

The V call is TRBV19, the J call TRBJ1-6; 9 bases are a match to TRBD1. J gave up 4 bases and V 5 bases, and 9 bases lay outside the gene matches. Germline V gene lookup returns CDR1 LNHDA and CDR2 SQIVND (reference sequence). The CDR3 runs 17 residues. For the CDR3, the DNA is TGTGCCAGTAGTGGGACCGGGACAGGGACTTATAATTCACCCCTCCACTTT. It yields the protein CASSGTGTGTYNSPLHF. Using reference TRBV19 and TRBJ1-6 for the parts outside the CDR3, the full variable domain is DGGITQSPKYLFRKEGQNVTLSCEQNLNHDAMYWYRQDPGQGLRLIYYSQIVNDFQKGDIAEGYSVSREKKESFPLTVTSAQKNPTAFYLCASSGTGTGTYNSPLHFGNGTRLTVT.

The chain carries TRBV27 and TRBJ1-1, with 8 bases identical to TRBD1. The CDR3 totals 13 residues. Looked up from germline, CDR1 is MNHEY and CDR2 is SMNVEV (reference sequence). The ends lost 6 bases at V and 5 bases at J; junction bases unmatched: 5. The CDR3 coding sequence is TGTGCCAGCAGCCTGACAGGGGCGACTGAAGCTTTCTTT. It codes for CASSLTGATEAFF.

This rearrangement joins TRBV7-9 to TRBJ1-2, with a possible D match to TRBD1 (5 bases). Trimming took 3 bases from V and 6 from J, leaving 14 bases between them. Looked up from germline, CDR1 is SEHNR and CDR2 is FQNEAQ (reference sequence). CDR3 length equals 14 residues. CDR3 in DNA: TGTGCCAGCAGCTTCGCAGGGAGTATCGATGGCTACACCTTC. Its protein is CASSFAGSIDGYTF. Filled out from reference TRBV7-9 and TRBJ1-2, the complete variable domain reads DTGVSQNPRHKITKRGQNVTFRCDPISEHNRLYWYRQTLGQGPEFLTYFQNEAQLEKSRLLSDRFSAERPKGSFSTLEIQRTEQGDSAMYLCASSFAGSIDGYTFGSGTRLTVV.

The genes are TRBV27 and TRBJ2-3; D not resolved. Trimming shortened V by 2 bases and J by 2 bases, and 8 bases separated the two germline ends. The V gene's germline CDR1 is MNHEY and CDR2 SMNVEV (reference sequence). CDR3 length equals 14 residues. CDR3 in amino acids: CASSLAPPTDTQYF. In nucleotides, the CDR3 is TGTGCCAGCAGTTTAGCCCCCCCCACAGATACGCAGTATTTT.

The genes are TRBV19 and TRBJ1-2; TRBD1 aligns across 8 bases. The CDR3 sequence is 13 residues long. Trimming at V came to 4 bases and at J to 6 bases, leaving 4 bases not matched to a gene. Germline V gene sequence: CDR1 LNHDA, CDR2 SQIVND (reference sequence). CDR3 protein: CASSRTGPHGYTF. Written as DNA, the CDR3 is TGTGCCAGTAGTAGGACAGGGCCCCATGGCTACACCTTC.

This chain uses TRBV5-6 with TRBJ1-1; no reliable D call. CDR1 and CDR2 from the germline V gene are SGHDT and YYEEEE. The CDR3 is made up of 13 amino acids. The germline V and J ends were trimmed by 0 bases and 8 bases, with 11 bases remaining between them. Here the CDR3 reads CASSLVVVQEAFF. CDR3 nucleotides: TGTGCCAGCAGCTTGGTTGTTGTACAGGAAGCTTTCTTT.

CDR3 nucleotide sequence: TGTGCCAGCAGCTTAGCACAGGGGTCTCCCCAGCAGTACTTC. This gives the protein CASSLAQGSPQQYF. The V and J genes are TRBV7-8 and TRBJ2-7; 7 bases are a match to TRBD1. Trimming at V came to 0 bases and at J to 8 bases, leaving 7 bases not matched to a gene. The germline V gene has CDR1 SGHVS and CDR2 FQNEAQ. This CDR3 spans 14 amino acids.

The chain has TRBV3-1 (or the pseudogene TRBV3-2) and TRBJ2-1; D gene ambiguous. In germline, CDR1 is LGHDT, CDR2 YNNKEL (reference sequence). This CDR3 is 11 amino acids long. With 1 base removed from V and 10 bases from J, the gap between germline ends came to 5 bases. CDR3 nucleotide sequence: TGTGCCAGCAGCCAAGGTCAGGAGCAGTTCTTC. This translates into CASSQGQEQFF.

The rearrangement links TRBV2 to TRBJ1-2; tentative D call: TRBD1 (5 bases). V was clipped by 2 bases and J by 6 bases, with 10 bases between them. The CDR3 has 13 residues. Germline assignment: CDR1 SNHLY and CDR2 FYNNEI. CDR3 protein: CASSERAGNGYTF. The CDR3 DNA is TGTGCCAGCAGTGAACGGGCAGGGAATGGCTACACCTTC.

The chain combines TRBV9 with TRBJ1-2; TRBD1 is a possible D gene (6 bases). V was pared by 2 bases and J by 2 bases, with 13 bases between. The germline V gene has CDR1 SGDLS and CDR2 YYNGEE. The CDR3 loop spans 15 amino acids. The CDR3 here is CASSVAGAPNYGYTF. The CDR3 nucleotides are TGTGCCAGCAGCGTGGCGGGGGCACCCAACTATGGCTACACCTTC.

The chain combines TRBV19 with TRBJ2-2; 11 bases agree with TRBD2. V dropped 5 bases and J dropped 0; count of bases not matched to a gene: 11. Germline CDR1 reads LNHDA; CDR2 reads SQIVND (reference sequence). This CDR3 has 19 amino acids. The CDR3 here is CASSSYGILAGANTGELFF. The CDR3 DNA reads as TGTGCCAGTAGTTCTTACGGGATACTAGCGGGGGCGAACACCGGGGAGCTGTTTTTT.

This sequence joins TRBV7-7 and TRBJ2-5, with D unresolved. Trimming removed 0 bases from V and 7 bases from J, with 9 bases in between. This CDR3 is 13 amino acids long. The germline V gene has CDR1 SSHAT and CDR2 FNYEAQ (reference sequence). As DNA, the CDR3 is TGTGCCAGCAGCTTAGCCCCTGGAGCGACCCAGTACTTC. It translates to CASSLAPGATQYF.

The chain is built from TRBV7-9 and TRBJ1-4; maybe TRBD1 (5 bases). Trimming left V 5 bases short and J 3 bases short, with 13 bases between. The CDR3 is 15 amino acids. The germline V gene has CDR1 SEHNR and CDR2 FQNEAQ (reference sequence). CDR3 sequence reads: CASSLGAGSNEKLFF. Here the CDR3 DNA reads TGTGCCAGCAGCCTCGGGGCGGGGTCTAATGAAAAACTGTTTTTT. The full variable domain, in which reference TRBV7-9 and TRBJ1-4 provide the parts outside the CDR3, is DTGVSQNPRHKITKRGQNVTFRCDPISEHNRLYWYRQTLGQGPEFLTYFQNEAQLEKSRLLSDRFSAERPKGSFSTLEIQRTEQGDSAMYLCASSLGAGSNEKLFFGSGTQLSVL.

The V call is TRBV7-9, the J call TRBJ2-5; D is perhaps TRBD1 (5 bases). CDR1 and CDR2 from the germline V gene are SEHNR and FQNEAQ (reference sequence). The germline V and J ends were trimmed by 4 bases and 4 bases, with 13 bases remaining between them. The CDR3 totals 14 residues. For the CDR3, the DNA is TGTGCCAGCAGCTCACAGGTCTCGGGAGAGACCCAGTACTTC. Translating gives CASSSQVSGETQYF.

The V and J genes are TRBV7-2 and TRBJ1-5, with D unclear. Germline CDR1 and CDR2: SGHTA and FQGNSA. V was clipped by 1 base and J by 6 bases, with 13 bases between them. The CDR3 totals 15 residues. The CDR3 nucleotides read TGTGCCAGCAGCTTAGACGGCGGGCCGTCTCAGCCCCAGCATTTT. It is translated as CASSLDGGPSQPQHF.

J is TRBJ2-2 and V is TRBV11-1; 9 bases align to TRBD1. The CDR3 consists of 14 residues. With V trimmed by 2 bases and J by 6 bases, 1 base remained unmatched. From germline, CDR1 is SGHAT and CDR2 FQDESV (reference sequence). The CDR3 region has the DNA TGTGCCAGCAGCTTAAGACAGGGGGCCGGGGAGCTGTTTTTT. Encoded protein: CASSLRQGAGELFF.

This chain connects TRBV6-5 to TRBJ1-5, with 7 nucleotides matching TRBD1. The CDR3 is 15 amino acids. The V gene's germline CDR1 is MNHEY and CDR2 SVGAGI. With 6 bases clipped from V and 4 bases from J, the junction kept 9 bases outside the gene matches. The CDR3 DNA reads TGTGCCAGCAGGCCCCAGGACAGGCCGAATCAGCCCCAGCATTTT. Translation: CASRPQDRPNQPQHF.

The J gene is TRBJ2-5, the V gene TRBV18; 9 bases line up with TRBD2. The germline CDR1 and CDR2 sequences are KGHSH and LQKENI. There are 17 residues in the CDR3. Trimming cost V 3 bases and J 5 bases; bases outside gene matches: 13. As DNA, the CDR3 is TGTGCCAGCTCACCCCGAGGTAGCGGGGGTAGTGGCGAGACCCAGTACTTC. This translates into CASSPRGSGGSGETQYF. The complete variable domain, with remaining parts taken from reference TRBV18 and TRBJ2-5, reads NAGVMQNPRHLVRRRGQEARLRCSPMKGHSHVYWYRQLPEEGLKFMVYLQKENIIDESGMPKERFSAEFPKEGPSILRIQQVVRGDSAAYFCASSPRGSGGSGETQYFGPGTRLLVL.

The sample holds one count of this clone. This chain connects TRBV12-5 to TRBJ1-1; D is uncertain. CDR1 LGHNT and CDR2 FRNRAP come from the germline V gene. With 2 bases removed from V and 2 bases from J, the gap between germline ends came to 9 bases. CDR3 size: 14 residues. For the CDR3, the DNA is TGTGCTAGTGGTTTGAATGCAGGAAACACTGAAGCTTTCTTT. Translation: CASGLNAGNTEAFF.

The V gene is TRBV15, the J gene TRBJ2-3; D not resolved. The CDR3 is 14 residues long. With 4 bases removed from V and 3 bases from J, the gap between germline ends came to 11 bases. Per germline, CDR1 LNHNV and CDR2 YYDKDF (reference sequence). CDR3 sequence reads: CATSTRRGTDTQYF. The CDR3 DNA sequence: TGTGCCACCAGCACGCGGAGAGGTACAGATACGCAGTATTTT.

The CDR3 nucleotides read TGTGCCAGCAGCCAAGATAGATATCCAGGCCAAGAGACCCAGTACTTC. Translated: CASSQDRYPGQETQYF. The gene calls are TRBV3-1 (or the pseudogene TRBV3-2) and TRBJ2-5, with D unresolved. The germline gives CDR1 LGHDT, CDR2 YNNKEL (reference sequence). CDR3 size: 16 residues. V was clipped by 0 bases and J by 1 base, with 12 bases between them.

DNA for the CDR3: TGTGCCAGCAGCTTACTAGCGGGGCGGAATGAGCAGTTCTTC. Amino acid sequence: CASSLLAGRNEQFF. The genes are TRBV7-9 and TRBJ2-1, with TRBD2 identical over 9 bases. Germline trimming cut 2 bases from V and 7 bases from J; bases unmatched to any gene: 3. CDR1 is SEHNR, CDR2 FQNEAQ, per germline (reference sequence). This CDR3 has 14 amino acids.

This rearrangement joins TRBV19 to TRBJ2-6; tentative D call: TRBD1 (6 bases). V dropped 5 bases and J dropped 0 bases, with 14 bases sitting between them. The CDR3 spans 17 residues. CDR1 LNHDA and CDR2 SQIVND come from the germline V gene (reference sequence). In DNA form, the CDR3 reads TGTGCCAGTAGTGTCAGGGGCTCGAGCTCTGGGGCCAACGTCCTGACTTTC. Encoded protein: CASSVRGSSSGANVLTF.

This clone has just a few counts. V is TRBV28 and J is TRBJ1-2; D is possibly TRBD1 (5 bases). Trimming stripped 5 bases from V and 4 bases from J, with 17 bases between. CDR1 is MDHEN and CDR2 is SYDVKM in the germline V gene. The CDR3 covers 15 residues. The CDR3 DNA reads TGTGCCAGCAGTCCAACTCTGGGGGGAACCTATGGCTACACCTTC. Protein: CASSPTLGGTYGYTF.

The V and J genes are TRBV7-6 and TRBJ1-3, with D perhaps matching TRBD1 (5 bases). Germline V gene sequence: CDR1 SGHVS, CDR2 FNYEAQ. Trimming removed 0 bases from V and 0 bases from J, with 12 bases in between. The CDR3 covers 17 residues. The DNA of the CDR3 is TGTGCCAGCAGCTTAGCCGGACATCTGAGCTCTGGAAACACCATATATTTT. It yields the protein CASSLAGHLSSGNTIYF. Based on the CDR3 plus reference TRBV7-6 and TRBJ1-3, the full variable domain is GAGVSQSPRYKVTKRGQDVALRCDPISGHVSLYWYRQALGQGPEFLTYFNYEAQQDKSGLPNDRFSAERPEGSISTLTIQRTEQRDSAMYRCASSLAGHLSSGNTIYFGEGSWLTVV.

The V call is TRBV19, the J call TRBJ1-3; 8 positions match TRBD1. The CDR3 spans 16 residues. V gave up 5 bases and J gave up 2 bases; unmatched junction bases: 8. Looked up from germline, CDR1 is LNHDA and CDR2 is SQIVND (reference sequence). The CDR3 coding sequence is TGTGCCAGTAGTCCTCGGACAGGGACAGCTGGAAACACCATATATTTT. Its protein is CASSPRTGTAGNTIYF.